This entry lists 8 T cell receptor beta chains sequenced from one sample in a study of blood T cell repertoires in COVID-19. Sequencing was performed with immunoSEQ multiplex PCR; in TCRdb, only in-frame clones are kept and a portion is missing. The data contain some 250,000 clones, 85% to 90% of them singletons. Sequencing was done on a sample of peripheral blood. The receptors here all came from a woman aged 40 to 50 who had recovered from COVID-19.

The chain employs TRBV5-4 and TRBJ2-5, with unresolved D. The CDR3 totals 14 residues. Looked up from germline, CDR1 is SGHNT and CDR2 is YYREEE (reference sequence). Trimming pared 4 bases from V and 4 bases from J, leaving 14 bases between. CDR3 nucleotides: TGTGCCAGCAGCGCAGGCTTACACCTAGAGACCCAGTACTTC. Encoded protein: CASSAGLHLETQYF.

The gene calls are TRBV7-2 and TRBJ2-7; 8 bases align to TRBD2. Germline trimming cut 5 bases from V and 3 bases from J; bases unmatched to any gene: 18. Germline lookup yields CDR1 SGHTA and CDR2 FQGNSA. The CDR3 is 18 residues long. DNA for the CDR3: TGTGCCAGCAGCCTAGGGGACCTCTGCGGGAGGCGGGACTACGAGCAGTACGTC. Protein sequence: CASSLGDLCGRRDYEQYV.

The chain links TRBV19 to TRBJ1-2; TRBD1 is a possible D gene (6 bases). CDR3 size: 15 residues. Between the trimmed V and J ends, which lost 5 bases and 0 bases, there was a span of 13 bases. Per the germline V gene, CDR1 is LNHDA and CDR2 is SQIVND (reference sequence). The CDR3 spells CASSGTGSSNYGYTF. In nucleotides, the CDR3 is TGTGCCAGTAGTGGAACAGGGAGCTCTAACTATGGCTACACCTTC.

This clone occurred once. V is TRBV5-1 and J is TRBJ2-2; the D gene is possibly TRBD1 (5 bases). CDR3 length equals 14 residues. Germline assignment: CDR1 SGHRS and CDR2 YFSETQ. V was clipped by 4 bases and J by 5 bases, with 12 bases between them. CDR3 sequence: CASSGWGRTGELFF. CDR3 DNA sequence: TGCGCCAGCAGCGGTTGGGGCCGGACCGGGGAGCTGTTTTTT.

The chain recombines TRBV11-2 with TRBJ1-2; 7 bases are shared with TRBD1. The CDR3 loop spans 13 amino acids. The germline V gene encodes CDR1 SGHAT and CDR2 FQNNGV. V gave up 5 bases and J gave up 4 bases; unmatched junction bases: 4. In DNA form, the CDR3 reads TGTGCCAGCAGCCCTGGGACAGCCTATGGCTACACCTTC. The encoded protein is CASSPGTAYGYTF.

This chain uses TRBV5-1 with TRBJ1-3; D may be TRBD1 (6 bases). The CDR3 length is 17 residues. Germline-derived CDR1 and CDR2 are SGHRS and YFSETQ. Deletions cut 4 bases from V and 0 bases from J, with 17 bases between. CDR3 coding DNA: TGCGCCAGCAGCCCTCTGGGGGCGCTCGACTCTGGAAACACCATATATTTT. Its protein product is CASSPLGALDSGNTIYF.

The chain links TRBV19 to TRBJ1-2; D gene unclear. V lost 1 base and J 0 bases, leaving 6 bases between the germline ends. The CDR3 is made up of 14 amino acids. Per germline, CDR1 LNHDA and CDR2 SQIVND (reference sequence). The CDR3 protein is CASSIGAANYGYTF. CDR3 coding DNA: TGTGCCAGTAGTATAGGGGCCGCTAACTATGGCTACACCTTC.

This chain joins TRBV14 and TRBJ1-2, with D hard to call. The V and J ends lost 1 base and 3 bases respectively, with 12 bases between them. Germline values: CDR1 SGHDN, CDR2 FVKESK. The CDR3 extends over 15 amino acids. CDR3 nucleotides: TGTGCCAGCAGCCAAGCGGGGAGTGGGCACTATGGCTACACCTTC. Translation gives CASSQAGSGHYGYTF. Using reference TRBV14 and TRBJ1-2 for the parts outside the CDR3, the full variable domain is EAGVTQFPSHSVIEKGQTVTLRCDPISGHDNLYWYRRVMGKEIKFLLHFVKESKQDESGMPNNRFLAERTGGTYSTLKVQPAELEDSGVYFCASSQAGSGHYGYTFGSGTRLTVV.